This TCR beta chain was sequenced in a study of blood T cell repertoires in COVID-19. Study information: Sites across the United States, Italy and Spain contributed samples from acute and convalescent COVID-19. The cDNA or gDNA used as material had been derived from T cells, B-cell-depleted T cells, or PBMCs.

Under the authors' procedure: The authors estimated nucleated cell counts from reference gene primer amplification. The repertoire was sequenced with immunoSEQ multiplex PCR; TCRdb's copy has only in-frame clones and lacks some. V, J and clone size were drawn from that table, and D and trimming were deduced from the DNA. The repertoire includes roughly 140,000 clones, around 82% of them detected once, and about 3.9% sits in the top ten. This clone was counted only a few times. Germline V gives CDR1 SQVTM, CDR2 ANQGSEA. The trim removed 4 bases at V and 5 bases at J, leaving 2 bases unmatched. The CDR3 is made up of 14 amino acids.

The sequencing input was peripheral blood. The sequence came from a man in his 60s with acute or convalescent COVID-19. The rearrangement uses TRBV29-1 and TRBJ2-3; 14 bases fit TRBD2. This CDR3 is CSVGGLAGVDTQYF. CDR3 nucleotides: TGCAGCGTTGGGGGACTAGCGGGAGTAGATACGCAGTATTTT.